Each of the 27 T cell receptor beta chains below was sequenced from the same sample in a study of blood T cell repertoires in COVID-19. The repertoire was sequenced with immunoSEQ multiplex PCR; TCRdb's copy has only in-frame clones and lacks some. The table includes 55,000 to 65,000 clones, 79% detected once. Sample: peripheral blood. Source of these receptors: a man in his fifties or sixties with acute or convalescent COVID-19.

This clone has a single count. The rearrangement joins TRBV18 to TRBJ1-1; the D gene is possibly TRBD1 (5 bases). This CDR3 has 13 residues. The germline gives CDR1 KGHSH, CDR2 LQKENI. Trimming stripped 4 bases from V and 0 bases from J, with 6 bases between. CDR3 DNA sequence: TGTGCCAGCTCACAAGGGGTGAACACTGAAGCTTTCTTT. Translating it yields CASSQGVNTEAFF.

This sequence joins TRBV6-1 and TRBJ1-2; 8 bases agree with TRBD1. Per germline, CDR1 MNHNS and CDR2 SASEGT. The CDR3 runs 12 residues. The V and J ends lost 3 bases and 6 bases, in that order; junction bases with no gene match: 0. The CDR3 sequence: CASSDRGHGYTF. The CDR3 DNA reads as TGTGCCAGCAGTGACAGGGGGCATGGCTACACCTTC.

The chain employs TRBV28 and TRBJ2-1, with D possibly matching TRBD2 (6 bases). The CDR3 covers 13 residues. Trimming removed 7 bases from V and 7 bases from J, with 14 bases in between. CDR1 and CDR2 (germline): MDHEN, SYDVKM. CDR3 loop: CASKEEGRNEQFF. The CDR3 DNA is TGTGCCAGCAAAGAGGAGGGCCGGAATGAGCAGTTCTTC.

The gene calls are TRBV6-5 and TRBJ1-4; 10 nucleotides agree with TRBD1. Germline V gives CDR1 MNHEY, CDR2 SVGAGI. This CDR3 comprises 12 residues. J lost 8 bases, V lost 6 bases, and 0 bases had no gene match. DNA of the CDR3: TGTGCCAGCAGGGGACAGGGGGAAAAACTGTTTTTT. Its protein product is CASRGQGEKLFF.

The chain employs TRBV10-1 and TRBJ2-1; 9 nucleotides align to TRBD2. After removal of 5 bases from V and 6 bases from J, the junction contained 5 bases not matched to a gene. The CDR3 loop spans 14 amino acids. Germline CDR1 WNHNN, CDR2 SYGVQD (reference sequence). The CDR3 sequence: CASSPSLAGNEQFF. The CDR3 bases are TGCGCCAGCAGTCCCTCACTAGCGGGCAATGAGCAGTTCTTC.

This clone appeared a single time. The chain employs TRBV28 and TRBJ1-5; the D gene is possibly TRBD1 (5 bases). Trimming shortened V by 6 bases and J by 13 bases, and 13 bases separated the two germline ends. Germline values: CDR1 MDHEN, CDR2 SYDVKM. The CDR3 is made up of 11 amino acids. The CDR3 protein is CASSPQGLQHF. In DNA form, the CDR3 reads TGTGCCAGCAGCCCCCAGGGCCTGCAGCATTTT.

The V call is TRBV19, the J call TRBJ1-5; TRBD1 agrees at 9 bases. The V and J ends lost 8 bases and 0 bases, in that order; junction bases with no gene match: 17. This CDR3 has 19 residues. The germline CDR1 and CDR2 sequences are LNHDA and SQIVND (reference sequence). CDR3 nucleotides: TGTGCCAGTGCCAAGAGCCGGGACAGGGTCCTTAATAGCAATCAGCCCCAGCATTTT. Protein sequence: CASAKSRDRVLNSNQPQHF.

The rearrangement uses TRBV7-8 and TRBJ2-4, with TRBD1 matching 12 bases. The CDR3 is 21 amino acids. Per the germline V gene, CDR1 is SGHVS and CDR2 is FQNEAQ. V lost 3 bases and J lost 5; bases outside the gene matches: 20. The CDR3 DNA reads as TGTGCCAGCAGCTTCAAGAGACCGGGACAGGGGGCGAGCGGGTCGGAAAACATTCAGTACTTC. Its translation is CASSFKRPGQGASGSENIQYF. Using reference TRBV7-8 and TRBJ2-4 for the parts outside the CDR3, the full variable domain is GAGVSQSPRYKVAKRGQDVALRCDPISGHVSLFWYQQALGQGPEFLTYFQNEAQLDKSGLPSDRFFAERPEGSVSTLKIQRTQQEDSAVYLCASSFKRPGQGASGSENIQYFGAGTRLSVL.

This chain connects TRBV19 to TRBJ2-7; 9 bases align to TRBD1. Germline trimming cut 6 bases from V and 3 bases from J; bases unmatched to any gene: 9. Germline V gene data show CDR1 as LNHDA and CDR2 as SQIVND (reference sequence). The CDR3 has 15 residues. The CDR3 bases are TGTGCCAGTAGCCCCAACCGGGACAGGGACTACGAGCAGTACTTC. As protein: CASSPNRDRDYEQYF. Together with reference TRBV19 and TRBJ2-7, the CDR3 gives the full variable domain: DGGITQSPKYLFRKEGQNVTLSCEQNLNHDAMYWYRQDPGQGLRLIYYSQIVNDFQKGDIAEGYSVSREKKESFPLTVTSAQKNPTAFYLCASSPNRDRDYEQYFGPGTRLTVT.

V gene TRBV7-9 combines with J gene TRBJ2-1; D is perhaps TRBD2 (6 bases). Trimming stripped 5 bases from V and 8 bases from J, with 10 bases between. Germline loops: CDR1 SEHNR, CDR2 FQNEAQ (reference sequence). The CDR3 sequence is 12 residues long. The CDR3 spells CASSRGIDEQFF. Written as DNA, the CDR3 is TGTGCCAGCAGCCGGGGGATTGATGAGCAGTTCTTC.

The chain carries TRBV5-4 and TRBJ2-3; perhaps TRBD1 as D (7 bases). CDR3 size: 16 residues. The V end lost 0 bases, the J end lost 0 bases, and 11 bases lay between the germline ends. The germline V gene has CDR1 SGHNT and CDR2 YYREEE (reference sequence). CDR3 in DNA: TGTGCCAGCAGCTTGGGGGGGGACAGCAGCACAGATACGCAGTATTTT. Its protein product is CASSLGGDSSTDTQYF.

The chain couples TRBV5-6 to TRBJ2-5; weak D call: TRBD1 (6 bases). The CDR3 loop spans 13 amino acids. Per the germline V gene, CDR1 is SGHDT and CDR2 is YYEEEE. Trimming removed 3 bases at V and 1 base at J, with 7 bases between. CDR3 amino acids: CASSWTVQETQYF. Written as DNA, the CDR3 is TGTGCCAGCAGCTGGACAGTCCAAGAGACCCAGTACTTC. Full variable domain (rest looked up from reference TRBV5-6 and TRBJ2-5): DAGVTQSPTHLIKTRGQQVTLRCSPKSGHDTVSWYQQALGQGPQFIFQYYEEEERQRGNFPDRFSGHQFPNYSSELNVNALLLGDSALYLCASSWTVQETQYFGPGTRLLVL.

This chain joins TRBV7-8 and TRBJ2-2; 9 bases agree with TRBD2. With V trimmed by 0 bases and J by 4 bases, 0 bases remained unmatched. Germline V lookup: CDR1 SGHVS, CDR2 FQNEAQ. This CDR3 region has 15 residues. CDR3 residues: CASSLASGSTGELFF. The CDR3 bases are TGTGCCAGCAGCTTAGCTAGCGGGAGCACCGGGGAGCTGTTTTTT.

The chain uses TRBV29-1 and TRBJ2-2, with 7 bases lining up with TRBD2. Germline CDR1 SQVTM, CDR2 ANQGSEA. This CDR3 region has 15 residues. Unmatched junction bases numbered 10, after V lost 2 bases and J lost 7 bases. This chain's CDR3 is CSVESAGARNGELFF. In DNA, the CDR3 is TGCAGCGTTGAAAGTGCGGGAGCTAGAAACGGGGAGCTGTTTTTT.

This clone was detected a few times. The chain couples TRBV28 to TRBJ1-2; 9 bases are shared with TRBD1. J lost 4 bases, V lost 0 bases, and 15 bases had no gene match. The CDR3 length is 19 residues. CDR1 is MDHEN, CDR2 SYDVKM, per germline. The CDR3 nucleotides are TGTGCCAGCAGTTTATGGGCCGGGACAGGGCGAGGTCTAAGCTATGGCTACACCTTC. This gives the protein CASSLWAGTGRGLSYGYTF.

This chain links TRBV27 with TRBJ2-1, with D possibly matching TRBD2 (5 bases). V shed 9 bases and J shed 1 base, with 16 bases lying between them. CDR1 is MNHEY, CDR2 SMNVEV, per germline (reference sequence). This CDR3 has 15 amino acids. This chain's CDR3 is CASSGSGLSYNEQFF. The CDR3 DNA follows: TGTGCCAGTTCCGGCAGCGGATTGTCCTACAATGAGCAGTTCTTC.

The chain combines TRBV7-9 with TRBJ1-1; D is unclear. Looked up from germline, CDR1 is SEHNR and CDR2 is FQNEAQ (reference sequence). This CDR3 comprises 17 residues. Between the trimmed V and J ends, which lost 5 bases and 5 bases, there was a span of 24 bases. CDR3 nucleotides: TGTGCCAGCAGCCTCCATTTTTGGGCTCCGGGATGGACTGAAGCTTTCTTT. This sequence encodes CASSLHFWAPGWTEAFF.

The rearrangement uses TRBV12-5 and TRBJ1-1; D gene ambiguous. V lost 8 bases and J lost 5, with 15 bases in between. Germline CDR1 reads LGHNT; CDR2 reads FRNRAP. The CDR3 has 13 amino acids. DNA of the CDR3: TGTGCTAGTTCAGCGGGTTTCGGGACTGAAGCTTTCTTT. This codes for CASSAGFGTEAFF.

The CDR3 region has the DNA TGCGCCAGCAGCAAAGGACAGGCTGCTCGGGCCAACAATGAGCAGTTCTTC. Encoded protein: CASSKGQAARANNEQFF. The V gene is TRBV5-1, the J gene TRBJ2-1, with 7 positions matching TRBD1. Germline loops: CDR1 SGHRS, CDR2 YFSETQ. The CDR3 loop spans 17 amino acids. Germline trimming cut 4 bases from V and 5 bases from J; bases unmatched to any gene: 15. The full variable domain, completed using reference TRBV5-1 and TRBJ2-1, is KAGVTQTPRYLIKTRGQQVTLSCSPISGHRSVSWYQQTPGQGLQFLFEYFSETQRNKGNFPGRFSGRQFSNSRSEMNVSTLELGDSALYLCASSKGQAARANNEQFFGPGTRLTVL.

This clone was recorded once. The rearrangement joins TRBV24-1 to TRBJ2-1; 8 bases map to TRBD2. Germline lookup yields CDR1 KGHDR and CDR2 SFDVKD. V trimming: 3 bases; J trimming: 16 bases; junction bases outside the gene matches: 10. There are 13 residues in the CDR3. This CDR3 reads CATSDDSGLGFFF. The CDR3 nucleotides are TGTGCCACCAGTGATGACTCGGGACTAGGCTTTTTCTTC.

V gene TRBV28 combines with J gene TRBJ1-6; 8 nucleotides agree with TRBD1. V shed 5 bases and J 8 bases; nucleotides not matched to a gene: 5. From germline, CDR1 is MDHEN and CDR2 SYDVKM. The CDR3 runs 14 residues. The CDR3 nucleotides read TGTGCCAGCAGTGTGACAGGGGCGGATTCACCCCTCCACTTT. Translating gives CASSVTGADSPLHF.

This chain joins TRBV28 and TRBJ1-2, with 7 bases identical to TRBD1. Germline V CDR1 and CDR2: MDHEN, SYDVKM. Losses at the gene ends were 4 bases for V and 4 bases for J; bases not matched to a gene: 0. CDR3 length equals 12 residues. The CDR3 bases are TGTGCCAGCAGTTCAGGGGGCTATGGCTACACCTTC. It translates to CASSSGGYGYTF.

The CDR3 is CASSPGRGGEQYF. CDR3 coding DNA: TGTGCCAGCAGCCCCGGGAGGGGGGGTGAGCAGTACTTC. The V call is TRBV7-6, the J call TRBJ2-7, with 8 positions matching TRBD2. This CDR3 has 13 residues. Trimming at V came to 5 bases and at J to 7 bases, leaving 7 bases not matched to a gene. Germline CDR1 is SGHVS and CDR2 is FNYEAQ.

The genes are TRBV13 and TRBJ2-5, with 10 bases matching TRBD1. V shed 4 bases, J shed 4 bases, and the junction held 3 bases outside the gene matches. The CDR3 sequence is 14 residues long. Germline V lookup: CDR1 PRHDT, CDR2 FYEKMQ (reference sequence). CDR3 amino acids: CASSSRTGGETQYF. The DNA of the CDR3 is TGTGCCAGCAGCTCGAGGACAGGGGGAGAGACCCAGTACTTC.

This clone was detected only a few times. The V gene is TRBV29-1, the J gene TRBJ2-1; 10 nucleotides align to TRBD2. V shed 5 bases, J shed 10 bases, and the junction held 2 bases outside the gene matches. Germline V gene lookup returns CDR1 SQVTM and CDR2 ANQGSEA. The CDR3 is 11 residues long. This chain's CDR3 is CSVYSGREQFF. CDR3 sequence (DNA): TGCAGCGTTTATAGCGGGAGGGAGCAGTTCTTC.

The chain uses TRBV7-3 and TRBJ2-1; D possibly corresponds to TRBD1 (5 bases). Trimming shortened V by 4 bases and J by 2 bases, and 9 bases separated the two germline ends. The CDR3 runs to 14 residues. CDR1 and CDR2 (germline): SGHTA, FQGTGA. As DNA, the CDR3 is TGTGCCAGCAGCTCGGACACTGCCTACAATGAGCAGTTCTTC. Its translation is CASSSDTAYNEQFF.

J is TRBJ1-1 and V is TRBV28; TRBD1 might be the D (6 bases). The CDR3 sequence is 14 residues long. V was clipped by 7 bases and J by 4 bases, with 16 bases between them. Germline V gene sequence: CDR1 MDHEN, CDR2 SYDVKM. The CDR3 nucleotides read TGTGCCAGCAATAAACAGGGAGAGAGCACTGAAGCTTTCTTT. Protein product: CASNKQGESTEAFF.